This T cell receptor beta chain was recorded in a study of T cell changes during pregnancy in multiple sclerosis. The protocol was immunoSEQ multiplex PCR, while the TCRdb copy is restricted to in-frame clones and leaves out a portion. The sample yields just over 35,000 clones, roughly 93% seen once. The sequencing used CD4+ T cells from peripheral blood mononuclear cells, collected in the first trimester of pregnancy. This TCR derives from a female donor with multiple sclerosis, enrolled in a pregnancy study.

The CDR3 nucleotides are TGCGCCAGCAGCTTGGTCCTAGCGGGGGTCCACAATGAGCAGTTCTTC. It specifies CASSLVLAGVHNEQFF. The V and J genes are TRBV5-1 and TRBJ2-1; 10 bases fit TRBD2. Germline V gene data show CDR1 as SGHRS and CDR2 as YFSETQ. The CDR3 covers 16 residues. J lost 5 bases, V lost 0 bases, and 5 bases had no gene match.